The text below deals with one T cell receptor (beta chain). This specimen comes from a study of blood T cell repertoires in COVID-19. Turning to the study itself: COVID-19 samples collected from the United States, Italy and Spain covered acute and convalescent phases. PBMCs, B-cell-depleted T cells, or T cells were the source of the cDNA or gDNA that made up the material.

In the original analysis: Reference gene primer amplification in the assay estimated nucleated cell counts. Data came from immunoSEQ multiplex PCR; TCRdb stores just in-frame clones and leaves some out. V and J calls and clone size follow that table, whereas D and trimming were derived from the DNA. The sample contains some 120,000 clones, around nine tenths of which appear only once. The V gene lost 7 bases and the J gene lost 5 bases, with 15 bases spanning the gap. From germline, CDR1 is SGHTA and CDR2 FQGTGA. This CDR3 has 14 residues. The chain employs TRBV7-3 and TRBJ2-1; TRBD2 is a possible D gene (6 bases). The sample taken for sequencing was peripheral blood. This clonotype was obtained from a woman aged 45-65 years with acute or convalescent COVID-19. The CDR3 loop reads CASTKFPGDNEQFF. CDR3 coding DNA: TGTGCCAGCACCAAATTCCCGGGAGACAATGAGCAGTTCTTC.